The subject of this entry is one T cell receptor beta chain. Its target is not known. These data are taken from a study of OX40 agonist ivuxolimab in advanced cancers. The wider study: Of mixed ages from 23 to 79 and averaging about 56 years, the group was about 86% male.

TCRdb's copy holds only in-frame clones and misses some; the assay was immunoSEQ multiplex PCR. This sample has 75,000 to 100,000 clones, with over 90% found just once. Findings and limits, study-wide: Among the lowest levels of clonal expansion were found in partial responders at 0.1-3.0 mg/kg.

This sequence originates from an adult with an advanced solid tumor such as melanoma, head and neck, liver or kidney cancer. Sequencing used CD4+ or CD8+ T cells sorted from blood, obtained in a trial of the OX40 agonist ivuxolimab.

CDR3: CASSDAGGNHEQFF. CDR3 coding DNA: TGCGCCAGCAGTGACGCGGGAGGGAACCATGAGCAGTTCTTC. This chain connects TRBV10-1 to TRBJ2-1; the match to TRBD2 covers 9 bases. The CDR3 has 14 residues. The germline CDR1 and CDR2 sequences are WNHNN and SYGVQD (reference sequence). J was trimmed by 8 bases and V by 3 bases; bases with no gene match: 5.